Each of the 18 T cell receptor beta chains below was sequenced from the same sample in a study of CD8+ T cells in alopecia areata. Reverse transcription of extracted RNA yielded cDNA, which provided the sequencing template. Produced via immunoSEQ multiplex PCR; TCRdb's table is partial and in-frame only. The repertoire includes about 150,000 clones, around half of them detected once, and around 19% sits in the top ten. Here the sequenced sample was CD8+ T cells sorted from blood, taken at week 0. Every receptor here comes from a human donor with alopecia areata.

This clone was seen a few times. The chain recombines TRBV29-1 with TRBJ1-1; D is perhaps TRBD1 (6 bases). V was cut by 5 bases and J by 5 bases, with 15 bases left in between. The CDR3 is 13 residues long. The germline CDR1 and CDR2 sequences are SQVTM and ANQGSEA. CDR3 coding DNA: TGCAGCGTTCAAGGGGGGCGCGGGACTGAAGCTTTCTTT. It encodes CSVQGGRGTEAFF. The variable domain in full, with the rest retrieved from reference TRBV29-1 and TRBJ1-1, is SAVISQKPSRDICQRGTSLTIQCQVDSQVTMMFWYRQQPGQSLTLIATANQGSEATYESGFVIDKFPISRPNLTFSTLTVSNMSPEDSSIYLCSVQGGRGTEAFFGQGTRLTVV.

Comment on this clone: The identical CDR3 is also encoded by other nucleotide sequences in the sample. This chain joins TRBV7-9 and TRBJ1-5, with D possibly matching TRBD1 (5 bases). Trimming removed 4 bases at V and 1 base at J, with 8 bases between. Per germline, CDR1 SEHNR and CDR2 FQNEAQ (reference sequence). The CDR3 runs 14 residues. In DNA form, the CDR3 reads TGTGCCAGCAGCTCTGGGGGGAGCAATCAGCCCCAGCATTTT. Encoded protein: CASSSGGSNQPQHF. Full variable domain (outside the CDR3, taken from reference TRBV7-9 and TRBJ1-5): DTGVSQNPRHKITKRGQNVTFRCDPISEHNRLYWYRQTLGQGPEFLTYFQNEAQLEKSRLLSDRFSAERPKGSFSTLEIQRTEQGDSAMYLCASSSGGSNQPQHFGDGTRLSIL.

The V and J genes are TRBV2 and TRBJ2-1; TRBD2 matches at 13 bases. The germline gives CDR1 SNHLY, CDR2 FYNNEI. The CDR3 is made up of 15 amino acids. The J segment lost 8 bases and the V segment lost 1 base, leaving 2 bases of the junction unmatched. CDR3 in DNA: TGTGCCAGCAGTGAAGGACTAGCGGGGGGCGATGAGCAGTTCTTC. It translates to CASSEGLAGGDEQFF.

The DNA of the CDR3 is TGTGCCAGCAGTAAGGGGGACAACACAGATACGCAGTATTTT. It yields the protein CASSKGDNTDTQYF. The V call is TRBV25-1, the J call TRBJ2-3; D perhaps matches TRBD1 (6 bases). CDR3 length: 14 residues. CDR1 and CDR2 from the germline V gene are MGHDK and SYGVNS. V gave up 5 bases and J gave up 2 bases, with 11 bases separating them.

The V gene is TRBV6-5, the J gene TRBJ2-5, with D hard to call. Germline CDR1 MNHEY, CDR2 SVGAGI. Trimming took off 2 bases at V and 4 bases at J, with 14 bases between the two ends. The CDR3 sequence is 15 residues long. CDR3 in amino acids: CASSYVRNARETQYF. The CDR3 DNA follows: TGTGCCAGCAGTTACGTCCGGAACGCGAGAGAGACCCAGTACTTC.

The chain combines TRBV2 with TRBJ2-3; D is uncertain. CDR1 SNHLY and CDR2 FYNNEI come from the germline V gene. Between the trimmed V and J ends, which lost 7 bases and 4 bases, there was a span of 3 bases. The CDR3 is 10 residues long. The CDR3 loop is CASTADTQYF. DNA of the CDR3: TGTGCCAGCACGGCAGATACGCAGTATTTT. Full variable domain (rest looked up from reference TRBV2 and TRBJ2-3): EPEVTQTPSHQVTQMGQEVILRCVPISNHLYFYWYRQILGQKVEFLVSFYNNEISEKSEIFDDQFSVERPDGSNFTLKIRSTKLEDSAMYFCASTADTQYFGPGTRLTVL.

This clone was detected a few times. The chain carries TRBV20-1 and TRBJ1-1; 7 bases match TRBD1. The length of the CDR3 is 11 residues. J lost 8 bases, V lost 2 bases, and 2 bases had no gene match. Germline CDR1 reads DFQATT; CDR2 reads SNEGSKA (reference sequence). The CDR3 here is CSARRDSEAFF. The DNA of the CDR3 is TGCAGTGCTAGAAGGGACAGCGAAGCTTTCTTT.

J is TRBJ2-5 and V is TRBV4-3; no reliable D call. Germline CDR1 is LGHNA and CDR2 is YSLEER. The CDR3 has 14 amino acids. Trimming removed 3 bases from V and 2 bases from J, with 10 bases in between. CDR3 residues: CASSQYLGQETQYF. The CDR3 DNA reads TGCGCCAGCAGCCAGTACCTAGGTCAAGAGACCCAGTACTTC.

In its sample, this clone was seen a few times. The V gene is TRBV4-1, the J gene TRBJ1-6, with D uncertain. This CDR3 is 16 amino acids long. Trimming shortened V by 4 bases and J by 7 bases, and 17 bases separated the two germline ends. CDR1 and CDR2 (germline): MGHRA, YSYEKL. The CDR3 bases are TGCGCCAGCAGCCCGAACCACCCCGAGGAGAATTCACCCCTCCACTTT. It is translated as CASSPNHPEENSPLHF.

This chain joins TRBV30 and TRBJ2-7; TRBD2 might be the D (6 bases). V was cut by 0 bases and J by 6 bases, with 12 bases left in between. The CDR3 is 13 residues long. CDR1 is GTSNPN and CDR2 is SVGIG in the germline V gene (reference sequence). CDR3 sequence (DNA): TGTGCCTGGAGTGTCTCGTTGGGAGGCGAGCAGTACTTC. It yields the protein CAWSVSLGGEQYF.

This clone was seen more than once but under ten times. The chain joins TRBV5-6 to TRBJ2-1; D remains unclear. The CDR3 extends over 12 amino acids. The V gene lost 2 bases and the J gene lost 7 bases, with 7 bases spanning the gap. From germline, CDR1 is SGHDT and CDR2 YYEEEE. CDR3 bases: TGTGCCAGCAGCTTCGCAGGTAATGAGCAGTTCTTC. It encodes CASSFAGNEQFF.

J is TRBJ2-3 and V is TRBV7-6; D is unresolved. Between the trimmed V and J ends, which lost 2 bases and 2 bases, there was a span of 11 bases. The CDR3 spans 15 residues. The germline V gene has CDR1 SGHVS and CDR2 FNYEAQ. The DNA of the CDR3 is TGTGCCAGCAGCTTAACACCGCCCTCCACAGATACGCAGTATTTT. Residues: CASSLTPPSTDTQYF.

This clone was found a few times. J is TRBJ2-7 and V is TRBV11-2, with TRBD1 matching over 8 bases. J gave up 6 bases and V 4 bases, and 5 bases lay outside the gene matches. The length of the CDR3 is 13 residues. CDR1 SGHAT and CDR2 FQNNGV come from the germline V gene. This CDR3 is CASSSGQGPEQYF. CDR3 DNA sequence: TGTGCCAGCAGCTCCGGACAGGGCCCCGAGCAGTACTTC.

This clone was seen many times. The V and J genes are TRBV13 and TRBJ1-5, with 8 bases fitting TRBD1. Germline CDR1 PRHDT, CDR2 FYEKMQ (reference sequence). After removal of 5 bases from V and 6 bases from J, the junction contained 6 bases not matched to a gene. The CDR3 is 14 amino acids. CDR3: CASSDGQGPQPQHF. The DNA of the CDR3 is TGTGCCAGCAGCGACGGACAGGGACCTCAGCCCCAGCATTTT.

This clone was observed a few times. This chain connects TRBV28 to TRBJ2-7, with D perhaps TRBD1 or TRBD2 (5 bases each). V was cut by 5 bases and J by 6 bases, with 17 bases left in between. The CDR3 consists of 14 residues. Germline assignment: CDR1 MDHEN and CDR2 SYDVKM. The CDR3 sequence is CASSDRGRVGEQYF. The CDR3 region has the DNA TGTGCCAGCAGTGATCGGGGACGGGTGGGCGAGCAGTACTTC. Using reference TRBV28 and TRBJ2-7 for the parts outside the CDR3, the full variable domain is DVKVTQSSRYLVKRTGEKVFLECVQDMDHENMFWYRQDPGLGLRLIYFSYDVKMKEKGDIPEGYSVSREKKERFSLILESASTNQTSMYLCASSDRGRVGEQYFGPGTRLTVT.

This chain uses TRBV29-1 with TRBJ1-1, with D possibly TRBD1 on 5 matching bases. The germline V gene encodes CDR1 SQVTM and CDR2 ANQGSEA. This CDR3 is built from 12 residues. Trimming pared 4 bases from V and 1 base from J, leaving 7 bases between. Here the CDR3 reads CSVGGQNTEAFF. DNA for the CDR3: TGCAGCGTTGGTGGACAGAACACTGAAGCTTTCTTT. The whole variable domain, filled in from reference TRBV29-1 and TRBJ1-1, reads SAVISQKPSRDICQRGTSLTIQCQVDSQVTMMFWYRQQPGQSLTLIATANQGSEATYESGFVIDKFPISRPNLTFSTLTVSNMSPEDSSIYLCSVGGQNTEAFFGQGTRLTVV.

The chain carries TRBV7-2 and TRBJ2-7, with D possibly called TRBD1 or TRBD2 (5 bases each). CDR1 and CDR2 from the germline V gene are SGHTA and FQGNSA. The V and J ends lost 2 bases and 2 bases respectively, with 10 bases between them. The CDR3 totals 14 residues. CDR3 sequence (DNA): TGTGCCAGCAGCTTACTTTTGGGGGCCTACGAGCAGTACTTC. Protein: CASSLLLGAYEQYF.

In the case of this clone: At one of its ends the junction is not consistent with the germline gene, which may arise from a read error. The chain employs TRBV5-6 and TRBJ2-7; D is undetermined. CDR1 is SGHDT, CDR2 YYEEEE, per germline. The CDR3 extends over 13 amino acids. The CDR3 coding sequence is TGTGCCAGCAGCTTGGCCTCCTCCTACGAGCAGTGCTTC. It encodes CASSLASSYEQCF.